The 28 T cell receptor beta chains below were found in one sample sequenced in a study of OX40 agonist ivuxolimab in advanced cancers. Sequencing was performed with immunoSEQ multiplex PCR; in TCRdb, only in-frame clones are kept and a portion is missing. The sample lists tens of thousands of clones, roughly 77% occurring once. The sequences come from CD4+ or CD8+ T cells sorted from blood, collected in a trial of the OX40 agonist ivuxolimab. These receptors were taken from an adult with an advanced solid tumor such as melanoma, head and neck, liver or kidney cancer.

V and J are TRBV6-5 and TRBJ2-7; D is possibly TRBD2 (6 bases). Trimming took 8 bases from V and 6 from J, leaving 17 bases between them. CDR3 length: 13 residues. Per germline, CDR1 MNHEY and CDR2 SVGAGI. CDR3 DNA sequence: TGTGCCAGCCGGGGGACCCAGACGCTCGAGCAGTACTTC. The encoded protein is CASRGTQTLEQYF.

This chain uses TRBV28 with TRBJ2-1; 7 bases match TRBD1. This CDR3 is built from 14 residues. Looked up from germline, CDR1 is MDHEN and CDR2 is SYDVKM. The J segment lost 6 bases and the V segment lost 6 bases, leaving 8 bases of the junction unmatched. The CDR3 here is CASRPKTGRNEQFF. Here the CDR3 DNA reads TGTGCCAGCAGACCCAAGACAGGGCGCAATGAGCAGTTCTTC.

Judged by abundance, this clone is large (0.1 to 1%). The chain uses TRBV5-4 and TRBJ1-1; a possible D gene is TRBD1 (6 bases). The CDR3 extends over 13 amino acids. V dropped 9 bases and J dropped 1 base, with 13 bases sitting between them. The germline V gene has CDR1 SGHNT and CDR2 YYREEE (reference sequence). The CDR3 DNA reads as TGTGCCACTTGGGAGGACAGGAACACTGAAGCTTTCTTT. It encodes CATWEDRNTEAFF.

This clone was observed once. The chain links TRBV9 to TRBJ2-5; 9 nucleotides line up with TRBD2. Germline CDR1 is SGDLS and CDR2 is YYNGEE. This CDR3 region has 15 residues. The junction had 8 bases not matched to a gene; V was cut back by 3 bases and J by 5 bases. As DNA, the CDR3 is TGTGCCAGCAGCGCCACCGGGACTAGCAAGGAGACCCAGTACTTC. Its protein product is CASSATGTSKETQYF.

This rearrangement joins TRBV10-3 to TRBJ2-1; possible D gene TRBD2, 6 bases. This CDR3 spans 16 amino acids. Deletions cut 0 bases from V and 4 bases from J, with 13 bases between. CDR1 is ENHRY, CDR2 SYGVKD, per germline. The CDR3 nucleotides are TGTGCCATCAGTGAGTCTGCGGGGTACCAATACAATGAGCAGTTCTTC. The encoded protein is CAISESAGYQYNEQFF.

The chain couples TRBV27 to TRBJ1-2; perhaps TRBD1 as D (5 bases). The CDR3 is made up of 18 amino acids. The germline CDR1 and CDR2 sequences are MNHEY and SMNVEV (reference sequence). The V and J ends lost 5 bases and 2 bases respectively, with 24 bases between them. The CDR3 DNA reads TGTGCCAGCAGTCCACTAGGACGGACACTTGGGAAGAACTATGGCTACACCTTC. This translates into CASSPLGRTLGKNYGYTF.

The chain joins TRBV6-6 to TRBJ2-7; D is tentatively TRBD1 or TRBD2 (7 bases each). The CDR3 consists of 16 residues. Germline assignment: CDR1 MNHNY and CDR2 SVGAGI (reference sequence). The V and J ends lost 0 bases and 6 bases respectively, with 18 bases between them. CDR3 protein: CASSYSWGGGLGEQYF. The CDR3 nucleotides read TGTGCCAGCAGTTACTCTTGGGGAGGGGGCCTCGGCGAGCAGTACTTC.

The chain couples TRBV14 to TRBJ2-2; D gene ambiguous. This CDR3 is built from 14 residues. The ends were cut back, 1 base at V and 1 base at J, with 4 bases in the middle. CDR1 and CDR2 (germline): SGHDN, FVKESK. CDR3 region: CASSQGQNTGELFF. CDR3 bases: TGTGCCAGCAGCCAAGGGCAGAACACCGGGGAGCTGTTTTTT.

In its sample, this clone ranks as medium-sized. This chain joins TRBV7-9 and TRBJ2-7; 7 nucleotides line up with TRBD1. V lost 6 bases and J lost 3; bases outside the gene matches: 8. There are 14 residues in the CDR3. From germline, CDR1 is SEHNR and CDR2 FQNEAQ (reference sequence). CDR3 DNA: TGTGCCAGCAGTCACCGGGACAGAAACTACGAGCAGTACTTC. Translated: CASSHRDRNYEQYF.

This chain connects TRBV6-5 to TRBJ2-1, with TRBD2 matching 9 bases. Germline V gives CDR1 MNHEY, CDR2 SVGAGI. The CDR3 has 15 residues. Trimming took 6 bases from V and 4 from J; bases not matched to a gene: 7. The CDR3 DNA is TGTGCCAGCAGCCTGACTAGCGGCCTTTACAATGAGCAGTTCTTC. Its translation: CASSLTSGLYNEQFF.

This clone was recorded a few times. The CDR3 DNA reads as TGTGCCAGCAGCCACGGGACAGGGAACTCACCCCTCCACTTT. Its protein product is CASSHGTGNSPLHF. This chain links TRBV4-2 with TRBJ1-6; 9 bases match TRBD1. The CDR3 sequence is 14 residues long. Trimming at V came to 3 bases and at J to 10 bases, leaving 4 bases not matched to a gene. Looked up from germline, CDR1 is LGHNA and CDR2 is YNFKEQ.

This sequence joins TRBV6-4 and TRBJ2-1; D not certain. Deletions cut 2 bases from V and 3 bases from J, with 5 bases between. CDR1 and CDR2 (germline): MRHNA, SNTAGT. The CDR3 sequence is 13 residues long. CDR3 bases: TGTGCCAGCAGTGACAGGGTCTACAATGAGCAGTTCTTC. Protein product: CASSDRVYNEQFF.

The V and J genes are TRBV21-1 and TRBJ2-1; the table's D gene call, TRBD2, was not cross checked with the DNA. TRBV21-1 counts as a pseudogene. This CDR3 is 16 amino acids long. This CDR3 is CASGSGLAGVGDEQFF. The CDR3 nucleotides are TGTGCCAGCGGATCAGGACTAGCGGGAGTAGGGGATGAGCAGTTCTTC.

This chain joins TRBV19 and TRBJ1-1, with D unresolved. The germline V and J ends were trimmed by 5 bases and 4 bases, with 14 bases remaining between them. The length of the CDR3 is 14 residues. Germline V gene lookup returns CDR1 LNHDA and CDR2 SQIVND (reference sequence). CDR3: CASSHRGGATEAFF. For the CDR3, the DNA is TGTGCCAGTAGTCATCGCGGTGGAGCCACTGAAGCTTTCTTT.

J is TRBJ1-1 and V is TRBV5-6; 9 bases map to TRBD1. The CDR3 runs 14 residues. Unmatched junction bases numbered 7, after V lost 4 bases and J lost 6 bases. Germline V gives CDR1 SGHDT, CDR2 YYEEEE. CDR3 region: CASSRDRVGSEAFF. CDR3 in DNA: TGTGCCAGCAGCCGGGACAGGGTAGGGTCTGAAGCTTTCTTT. Complete variable domain (other parts from reference TRBV5-6 and TRBJ1-1): DAGVTQSPTHLIKTRGQQVTLRCSPKSGHDTVSWYQQALGQGPQFIFQYYEEEERQRGNFPDRFSGHQFPNYSSELNVNALLLGDSALYLCASSRDRVGSEAFFGQGTRLTVV.

V usage is TRBV11-2 and J usage is TRBJ2-7, with 8 bases fitting TRBD1. Germline CDR1 is SGHAT and CDR2 is FQNNGV. V was clipped by 2 bases and J by 7 bases; unmatched bases: 16. This CDR3 is built from 17 residues. The CDR3: CASSLNPLGRGQSEQYF. The CDR3 nucleotides read TGTGCCAGCAGCTTAAACCCCCTGGGCAGGGGGCAGAGTGAGCAGTACTTC.

This clone was detected only once. The chain uses TRBV2 and TRBJ2-5; possible D gene TRBD2, 5 bases. Looked up from germline, CDR1 is SNHLY and CDR2 is FYNNEI. The CDR3 covers 13 residues. V was cut by 2 bases and J by 4 bases, with 8 bases left in between. In nucleotides, the CDR3 is TGTGCCAGCAGTGAACGGGGTCGAGAGACCCAGTACTTC. Encoded protein: CASSERGRETQYF.

This rearrangement joins TRBV7-6 to TRBJ2-1; 7 nucleotides line up with TRBD1. This CDR3 region has 17 residues. The ends lost 5 bases at V and 3 bases at J; junction bases unmatched: 13. CDR1 and CDR2 from the germline V gene are SGHVS and FNYEAQ. The CDR3 loop is CASSPKGTGALYNEQFF. The CDR3 DNA sequence: TGTGCCAGCAGCCCTAAAGGAACAGGGGCACTCTACAATGAGCAGTTCTTC.

The chain recombines TRBV2 with TRBJ2-2; 12 nucleotides match TRBD2. With V trimmed by 5 bases and J by 7 bases, 8 bases remained unmatched. Germline V gene lookup returns CDR1 SNHLY and CDR2 FYNNEI. The length of the CDR3 is 16 residues. CDR3 amino acids: CASSHLTSGGSGELFF. The CDR3 coding sequence is TGTGCCAGCAGTCACCTGACTAGCGGGGGAAGCGGGGAGCTGTTTTTT.

The chain joins TRBV15 to TRBJ2-3; 7 nucleotides agree with TRBD2. Germline V gene lookup returns CDR1 LNHNV and CDR2 YYDKDF (reference sequence). CDR3 length equals 15 residues. With V trimmed by 6 bases and J by 0 bases, 6 bases remained unmatched. The CDR3 sequence: CATSLQRGSTDTQYF. In nucleotides, the CDR3 is TGTGCCACCAGTCTGCAGCGGGGAAGCACAGATACGCAGTATTTT.

The gene calls are TRBV6-6 and TRBJ2-1; possible D gene TRBD1, 6 bases. The germline V gene encodes CDR1 MNHNY and CDR2 SVGAGI (reference sequence). V lost 2 bases and J lost 4, with 9 bases in between. The length of the CDR3 is 14 residues. CDR3 sequence (DNA): TGTGCCAGCAGTTACCAGGACAGATACAATGAGCAGTTCTTC. Translated: CASSYQDRYNEQFF.

V gene TRBV6-6 combines with J gene TRBJ2-5, with D maybe TRBD1 (5 bases). Germline V lookup: CDR1 MNHNY, CDR2 SVGAGI (reference sequence). The V gene lost 6 bases and the J gene lost 5 bases, with 7 bases spanning the gap. This CDR3 region has 11 residues. CDR3 amino acids: CASRWGETQYF. The CDR3 DNA is TGTGCCAGCAGATGGGGCGAGACCCAGTACTTC.

The chain is built from TRBV5-6 and TRBJ2-3; 13 nucleotides line up with TRBD2. The CDR3 contains 16 residues. Germline CDR1 and CDR2: SGHDT and YYEEEE. The V segment lost 6 bases and the J segment 2 bases; nucleotides outside the gene matches: 6. The CDR3 region is CASTPGLAGSTDTQYF. The CDR3 DNA reads TGTGCCAGCACCCCGGGACTAGCGGGGTCCACAGATACGCAGTATTTT.

The rearrangement joins TRBV13 to TRBJ2-3, with D possibly being TRBD1 or TRBD2 (5 bases each). The germline V gene encodes CDR1 PRHDT and CDR2 FYEKMQ (reference sequence). The length of the CDR3 is 14 residues. Trimming stripped 0 bases from V and 11 bases from J, with 15 bases between. The CDR3 coding sequence is TGTGCCAGCAGCTTAGGCCGTTCCGGGACGGGGCAGTATTTT. This gives the protein CASSLGRSGTGQYF. The whole variable domain, filled in from reference TRBV13 and TRBJ2-3, reads AAGVIQSPRHLIKEKRETATLKCYPIPRHDTVYWYQQGPGQDPQFLISFYEKMQSDKGSIPDRFSAQQFSDYHSELNMSSLELGDSALYFCASSLGRSGTGQYFGPGTRLTVL.

CDR3 nucleotides: TGTGCCAGCAGCTTAACCGGGACGGGAGGTAACGCTTTCTTT. Translated: CASSLTGTGGNAFF. The chain has TRBV7-9 and TRBJ1-1; TRBD1 is a possible D gene (5 bases). Trimming removed 2 bases at V and 11 bases at J, with 18 bases between. The CDR3 sequence is 14 residues long. Germline V gene sequence: CDR1 SEHNR, CDR2 FQNEAQ (reference sequence).

This clone has a handful of counts. This chain links TRBV28 with TRBJ1-4; TRBD1 might be the D (6 bases). With 3 bases removed from V and 7 bases from J, the gap between germline ends came to 12 bases. The length of the CDR3 is 14 residues. Germline V CDR1 and CDR2: MDHEN, SYDVKM. The CDR3 DNA sequence: TGTGCCAGCAGTTTCAGGGGCGCGAGTGAAAAACTGTTTTTT. Protein product: CASSFRGASEKLFF. The full variable domain, completed using reference TRBV28 and TRBJ1-4, is DVKVTQSSRYLVKRTGEKVFLECVQDMDHENMFWYRQDPGLGLRLIYFSYDVKMKEKGDIPEGYSVSREKKERFSLILESASTNQTSMYLCASSFRGASEKLFFGSGTQLSVL.

The chain is built from TRBV7-2 and TRBJ2-1; D not certain. The CDR3 length is 14 residues. V lost 5 bases to trimming and J lost 5 bases, with 13 bases between them. The germline V gene has CDR1 SGHTA and CDR2 FQGNSA. The CDR3 nucleotides are TGTGCCAGCAGCCTGCACGGGCTAAACAATGAGCAGTTCTTC. It encodes CASSLHGLNNEQFF.

The chain is built from TRBV11-2 and TRBJ1-4; D might be TRBD1 (5 bases). The CDR3 has 16 amino acids. V shed 2 bases and J shed 8 bases, with 18 bases lying between them. CDR1 and CDR2 (germline): SGHAT, FQNNGV. The CDR3, as DNA: TGTGCCAGCAGCTTAAACGCTCCAGGAAAGGGGGAAAAACTGTTTTTT. Residues: CASSLNAPGKGEKLFF.